Shown below are 15 T cell receptor beta chains from a single sample sequenced in a study of cytotoxic CD8 clonotypes in ibrutinib-treated CLL. Only in-frame clones appear in the TCRdb table, and some are missing; sequencing was by immunoSEQ multiplex PCR. The repertoire has 100,000 to 150,000 clones, around 85% of them found once; the top ten carry roughly 1.9%. Material: PBMCs, obtained after 24 months of ibrutinib treatment. Receptors originate from a human donor with chronic lymphocytic leukemia.

The chain has TRBV7-9 and TRBJ2-4, with D perhaps given as TRBD1 or TRBD2 (5 bases each). The CDR3 length is 11 residues. Per the germline V gene, CDR1 is SEHNR and CDR2 is FQNEAQ (reference sequence). V was shortened by 1 base and J by 16 bases, with 11 bases between the two germline ends. CDR3 region: CASSLVGAPYF. CDR3 nucleotides: TGTGCCAGCAGCTTAGTCGGGGCCCCTTACTTC. Looking up the rest from reference TRBV7-9 and TRBJ2-4 gives the full variable domain: DTGVSQNPRHKITKRGQNVTFRCDPISEHNRLYWYRQTLGQGPEFLTYFQNEAQLEKSRLLSDRFSAERPKGSFSTLEIQRTEQGDSAMYLCASSLVGAPYFGAGTRLSVL.

The chain couples TRBV30 to TRBJ1-5; D gene uncertain. The CDR3 extends over 13 amino acids. Germline CDR1 is GTSNPN and CDR2 is SVGIG (reference sequence). The germline V and J ends were trimmed by 4 bases and 4 bases, with 11 bases remaining between them. CDR3 amino acids: CAWTRGPNQPQHF. For the CDR3, the DNA is TGTGCCTGGACCAGAGGCCCTAATCAGCCCCAGCATTTT.

V and J are TRBV5-1 and TRBJ2-2; D gene unclear. Germline V lookup: CDR1 SGHRS, CDR2 YFSETQ. Between the trimmed V and J ends, which lost 0 bases and 1 base, there was a span of 7 bases. This CDR3 has 15 residues. CDR3 in DNA: TGCGCCAGCAGCTTGGGGGCAGTGAACACCGGGGAGCTGTTTTTT. Amino acid sequence: CASSLGAVNTGELFF.

The CDR3 bases are TGCAGCGCCGGACAGGGGCTGGCTTTCTTT. It is translated as CSAGQGLAFF. The chain uses TRBV29-1 and TRBJ1-1; 9 nucleotides agree with TRBD1. The CDR3 contains 10 residues. V dropped 7 bases and J dropped 11; count of bases not matched to a gene: 5. In germline, CDR1 is SQVTM, CDR2 ANQGSEA.

This clone was seen a handful of times. The genes are TRBV30 and TRBJ2-1; D is unresolved. V lost 4 bases and J 9 bases, leaving 10 bases between the germline ends. The CDR3 has 11 residues. Germline loops: CDR1 GTSNPN, CDR2 SVGIG (reference sequence). The DNA for the CDR3 is TGTGCCTGGACGAGTAGGAGTGAGCAGTTCTTC. Amino acids: CAWTSRSEQFF.

The chain uses TRBV14 and TRBJ2-7; tentatively, D is TRBD2 (6 bases). The CDR3 sequence is 15 residues long. CDR1 is SGHDN, CDR2 FVKESK, per germline. Trimming pared 1 base from V and 2 bases from J, leaving 12 bases between. The chain's CDR3 is CASSQGRGTTYEQYF. The CDR3 DNA reads as TGTGCCAGCAGCCAAGGGCGGGGAACGACCTACGAGCAGTACTTC.

The chain carries TRBV5-6 and TRBJ1-6, with D unresolved. CDR3 length: 14 residues. CDR1 and CDR2 from the germline V gene are SGHDT and YYEEEE. The V end was cut by 0 bases, the J end by 3 bases, with 4 bases between. The chain's CDR3 is CASSLEGYNSPLHF. In nucleotides, the CDR3 is TGTGCCAGCAGCTTGGAAGGCTATAATTCACCCCTCCACTTT.

V is TRBV5-6 and J is TRBJ1-5; 11 nucleotides match TRBD1. The CDR3 extends over 17 amino acids. The germline V gene encodes CDR1 SGHDT and CDR2 YYEEEE. V was clipped by 3 bases and J by 2 bases; unmatched bases: 7. CDR3 sequence: CASSSSGTGGGNQPQHF. CDR3 nucleotides: TGTGCCAGCAGCTCATCCGGGACAGGGGGTGGCAATCAGCCCCAGCATTTT.

The chain recombines TRBV19 with TRBJ1-5; tentatively, D is TRBD1 (6 bases). The CDR3 has 11 amino acids. Trimming cost V 4 bases and J 8 bases, with 6 bases left between them. The germline V gene encodes CDR1 LNHDA and CDR2 SQIVND (reference sequence). This CDR3 reads CASSTGEPQHF. CDR3 sequence (DNA): TGTGCCAGTAGTACAGGGGAGCCCCAGCATTTT. Drawing the rest from reference TRBV19 and TRBJ1-5, the complete variable domain is DGGITQSPKYLFRKEGQNVTLSCEQNLNHDAMYWYRQDPGQGLRLIYYSQIVNDFQKGDIAEGYSVSREKKESFPLTVTSAQKNPTAFYLCASSTGEPQHFGDGTRLSIL.

This chain joins TRBV2 and TRBJ2-7, with TRBD1 as a possible D gene (8 bases). Germline CDR1 reads SNHLY; CDR2 reads FYNNEI. The CDR3 runs to 12 residues. V shed 8 bases and J shed 5 bases, with 13 bases lying between them. The CDR3 bases are TGTGCCAGCCACAGGGGGGGGGACGAGCAGTACTTC. Translated, it gives CASHRGGDEQYF.

The CDR3 loop is CASRISGGATDTQYF. The CDR3 DNA reads as TGTGCCAGCAGAATTAGCGGGGGGGCGACAGATACGCAGTATTTT. This chain links TRBV6-5 with TRBJ2-3; 11 bases match TRBD2. Germline lookup yields CDR1 MNHEY and CDR2 SVGAGI. The CDR3 totals 15 residues. With V trimmed by 6 bases and J by 3 bases, 5 bases remained unmatched.

The chain has TRBV27 and TRBJ2-6; D call uncertain. The germline V gene encodes CDR1 MNHEY and CDR2 SMNVEV (reference sequence). Deletions cut 5 bases from V and 0 bases from J, with 8 bases between. The CDR3 totals 15 residues. CDR3 sequence (DNA): TGTGCCAGCAGTCGACTCAACTCTGGGGCCAACGTCCTGACTTTC. Translation: CASSRLNSGANVLTF. Full variable domain (outside the CDR3, taken from reference TRBV27 and TRBJ2-6): EAQVTQNPRYLITVTGKKLTVTCSQNMNHEYMSWYRQDPGLGLRQIYYSMNVEVTDKGDVPEGYKVSRKEKRNFPLILESPSPNQTSLYFCASSRLNSGANVLTFGAGSRLTVL.

This chain connects TRBV6-5 to TRBJ2-3, with D maybe TRBD2 (7 bases). Per germline, CDR1 MNHEY and CDR2 SVGAGI. The CDR3 totals 15 residues. V lost 0 bases and J lost 3, with 10 bases in between. The CDR3 DNA sequence: TGTGCCAGCAGTTACTCGAAGGGGGGGACAGATACGCAGTATTTT. Its protein is CASSYSKGGTDTQYF.

The chain combines TRBV9 with TRBJ2-6; D remains ambiguous. Germline V gene data show CDR1 as SGDLS and CDR2 as YYNGEE. The length of the CDR3 is 17 residues. V was cut by 4 bases and J by 1 base, with 15 bases left in between. The CDR3 DNA is TGTGCCAGCAGCCCGCACGAGGATTCGTCTGGGGCCAACGTCCTGACTTTC. Its protein product is CASSPHEDSSGANVLTF.

This chain connects TRBV5-1 to TRBJ2-3; 9 bases map to TRBD2. The CDR3 runs 14 residues. The germline V gene encodes CDR1 SGHRS and CDR2 YFSETQ. J lost 5 bases, V lost 5 bases, and 6 bases had no gene match. CDR3 protein: CASRRGGQRDTQYF. CDR3 coding DNA: TGCGCCAGCAGGCGGGGGGGCCAGAGAGATACGCAGTATTTT.